This is a list of T cell receptor beta chains from one sample in a study of tumor-infiltrating lymphocytes in primary liver carcinoma. TCRdb recomputed calls from the multiplex PCR reads with MiXCR, one row per CDR3 protein. The sample shows about 110,000 distinct CDR3 sequences, roughly 80% of them seen only once. Sequenced sample: liver tumor tissue from sampling region 3. These receptors came from a man aged 35 to 55 with primary liver carcinoma and hepatitis B virus infection. Each CDR3 is given with its conserved first and last residue. Each record gives: CDR3 protein, CDR3 DNA, J gene, D gene, V gene, clone size. The D gene is left open where the match is weak. Size is omitted from some rows. Given values are once, few, many or a class for expanded clones.

CSVAPWGASYEQYF TGCAGCGTTGCCCCTTGGGGGGCAAGCTACGAGCAGTACTTC TRBJ2-7 NA TRBV29-1 NA
CSVEGLAGRDFNEQFF TGCAGCGTTGAGGGATTAGCGGGAAGAGATTTCAATGAGCAGTTCTTC TRBJ2-1 TRBD2 TRBV29-1 NA
CASSPATLSYEQYF TGTGCCAGCAGCCCAGCCACTCTCTCCTACGAGCAGTACTTC TRBJ2-7 NA TRBV7-9 many
CASSQGTNSKGYELYF TGTGCCAGCAGCCAAGGAACGAACTCAAAAGGCTACGAGCTGTACTTC TRBJ2-7 NA TRBV4-3 NA
CVSSRRLLAANEHFF TGTGTCAGCAGTCGACGACTACTAGCGGCCAATGAGCACTTCTTC TRBJ2-1 TRBD2 TRBV6-2/TRBV6-3 NA
CASSWTGGPYEQYF TGTGCCAGCAGCTGGACAGGGGGACCCTACGAGCAGTACTTC TRBJ2-7 TRBD1 TRBV11-1 NA
CASSRNQGSTDTQYF TGTGCCAGCAGCCGAAACCAGGGGAGCACAGATACGCAGTATTTT TRBJ2-3 NA TRBV7-3 few
CASSLNGRTSTDMQYF TGCGCCAGCAGCTTGAATGGCCGCACTAGCACAGATATGCAGTATTTT TRBJ2-3 NA TRBV5-1 few
CTSSSNWNSYEQYF TGTACTAGCAGCTCTAACTGGAACTCCTACGAGCAGTACTTC TRBJ2-7 NA TRBV11-2 NA
CANRNSGSPYNEQFF TGTGCCAATAGAAATAGCGGGAGCCCCTACAATGAGCAGTTCTTC TRBJ2-1 TRBD2 TRBV28 once
CPSSLREVAYNEQLF TGTCCCAGCAGTTTGCGGGAGGTCGCCTACAATGAGCAGCTCTTC TRBJ2-1 TRBD2 TRBV6-5 NA
CASSFRRGLFF TGTGCCAGCAGTTTCCGGAGGGGGCTGTTTTTT TRBJ2-2 NA TRBV12-3/TRBV12-4 NA
CATSRGQGLGYTF TGTGCCACCAGCAGAGGCCAGGGGTTAGGCTACACCTTC TRBJ1-2 NA TRBV15 few
CASSHAGGQGNNEQLF TGTGCCAGCAGCCATGCCGGAGGACAGGGGAACAATGAGCAGCTCTTC TRBJ2-1 TRBD1 TRBV4-2 NA
CASSLDPVGGYTF TGTGCCAGCAGCTTAGATCCGGTAGGAGGTTACACCTTC TRBJ1-2 NA TRBV11-2 NA
CTSSFSGRVGNEQFF TGTACCAGCAGTTTTTCGGGCCGGGTGGGGAATGAGCAGTTCTTC TRBJ2-1 NA TRBV28 NA
CASSPLSSRLAKNIQYF TGTGCCAGCAGTCCCCTTTCCAGCAGATTAGCCAAAAACATTCAGTACTTC TRBJ2-4 NA TRBV7-8 NA
CASSLREQGARNEQYF TGCGCCAGCAGCCTGAGGGAACAGGGGGCGCGGAACGAGCAGTACTTC TRBJ2-7 TRBD1 TRBV5-1 NA
CAGRADRATGGELFF TGCGCCGGCAGGGCCGACAGGGCAACGGGCGGGGAGCTGTTTTTT TRBJ2-2 TRBD1 TRBV5-1 NA
CASTLVKGDQPQHF TGTGCCAGCACCCTGGTGAAAGGGGATCAGCCCCAGCATTTT TRBJ1-5 NA TRBV6-2/TRBV6-3 medium-sized
CASNLPLGYDTQYF TGTGCCAGCAACCTCCCCCTCGGATACGATACGCAGTATTTT TRBJ2-3 NA TRBV28 NA
CSARDPGVGYNKQFF TGCAGTGCTAGAGATCCTGGGGTGGGGTACAATAAGCAGTTCTTC TRBJ2-1 NA TRBV20-1 NA
CAGSLAVVNSNQSQHF TGTGCCGGCAGTTTAGCCGTGGTAAATAGCAATCAGTCCCAGCATTTT TRBJ1-5 NA TRBV12-3/TRBV12-4 NA
CASSLGGGTWTYEQYF TGTGCCAGCAGCTTAGGTGGGGGGACGTGGACCTACGAGCAGTACTTC TRBJ2-7 NA TRBV7-8 many
CSVRGRVEGDEQFF TGCAGTGTTCGAGGCAGGGTTGAAGGCGATGAGCAGTTCTTC TRBJ2-1 NA TRBV29-1 NA
CASSGTGGADTQYF TGTGCCAGCTCCGGGACAGGGGGTGCAGATACGCAGTATTTT TRBJ2-3 TRBD1 TRBV18 NA
CASNSSGWETQYF TGTGCTAGCAATTCCTCTGGGTGGGAGACCCAGTACTTC TRBJ2-5 NA TRBV6-6 NA
CASSQPRNSPLHF TGTGCCAGCAGCCAACCGCGCAATTCACCCCTCCACTTT TRBJ1-6 NA TRBV28 many
CVSSLISYDYTF TGTGTCAGCAGCCTGATATCCTATGACTACACCTTC TRBJ1-2 NA TRBV6-2/TRBV6-3 NA
CVSSESVVQETQYF TGTGTCAGCAGTGAGAGCGTGGTCCAAGAGACCCAGTACTTC TRBJ2-5 NA TRBV6-2/TRBV6-3 NA
CTSSQELEANEQFF TGTACCAGTAGCCAAGAACTAGAAGCGAATGAGCAGTTCTTC TRBJ2-1 NA TRBV4-2 NA
CATSDSVGQAILDTQYF TGTGCCACCAGTGATTCTGTAGGACAGGCAATTCTAGATACACAGTATTTT TRBJ2-3 TRBD1 TRBV24-1 NA
CATIVAGGIYNEQFF TGTGCCACCATAGTAGCGGGAGGGATCTACAATGAGCAGTTCTTC TRBJ2-1 TRBD2 TRBV6-1 NA
CSARATSVTGELFF TGCAGTGCTAGAGCAACTAGCGTCACCGGGGAGCTGTTTTTT TRBJ2-2 TRBD2 TRBV20-1 few
CASSPTPRMAEAFF TGTGCCAGCAGCCCTACACCCCGGATGGCTGAAGCTTTCTTT TRBJ1-1 NA TRBV9 NA
CASSSGGSSVGAHTDRQYF TGTGCCAGCAGCTCTGGGGGAAGCTCTGTTGGAGCCCACACTGATAGGCAGTATTTT TRBJ2-3 NA TRBV11-1 NA
CSTGGRTNQSQHF TGCAGCACCGGAGGGAGAACGAATCAGTCCCAGCATTTT TRBJ1-5 NA TRBV29-1 NA
CASSLGADGPNYGYTF TGTGCCAGCAGCTTAGGGGCCGACGGGCCCAACTATGGCTACACCTTC TRBJ1-2 NA TRBV7-3 NA
CASSLGGAQNQPQHF TGTGCCAGCAGTTTGGGGGGGGCTCAGAATCAGCCCCAGCATTTT TRBJ1-5 NA TRBV28 many
CASSPGAGELFF TGTGCAAGCAGCCCCGGGGCCGGGGAGCTGTTTTTT TRBJ2-2 NA TRBV7-7 once
CPSNLVEDNEQFF TGCCCCAGCAACTTGGTTGAAGACAATGAGCAGTTCTTC TRBJ2-1 NA TRBV5-1 once
CASCPPGHGQRGEQYF TGTGCCAGCTGCCCCCCCGGACATGGTCAAAGGGGCGAGCAGTACTTC TRBJ2-7 NA TRBV28 NA
CASSLPDDTQRNYF TGTGCCAGCAGCCTGCCAGATGATACTCAGCGGAATTACTTC TRBJ2-7 NA TRBV11-2 NA
CASSSGLAGGYTGELFF TGTGCCAGCAGTTCGGGACTAGCGGGAGGGTACACCGGGGAGCTGTTTTTT TRBJ2-2 TRBD2 TRBV28 NA
CTSSAYMRSYEQYF TGCACCAGCAGTGCCTATATGCGCTCCTACGAGCAGTACTTC TRBJ2-7 NA TRBV10-2 NA
CIVVGLARLRQFF TGCATCGTAGTGGGACTAGCGAGACTAAGGCAGTTCTTC TRBJ2-1 TRBD2 TRBV29-1 NA
CASSVVYSMGHQPQHF TGTGCCAGCAGTGTCGTGTATAGTATGGGCCATCAGCCCCAGCATTTT TRBJ1-5 NA TRBV28 NA
CASSLVGVTGNSRPQHF TGTGCCAGCAGCTTAGTAGGGGTAACAGGGAACAGTCGGCCCCAGCATTTT TRBJ1-5 NA TRBV11-2 NA
CASRRTGIALNTVAFF TGTGCCAGCAGGAGAACGGGGATAGCATTGAACACTGTAGCATTCTTT TRBJ1-1 NA TRBV28 NA
CASSPPESGELSF TGTGCCAGCAGCCCCCCGGAGTCCGGGGAGCTGTCTTTT TRBJ2-2 NA TRBV12-3/TRBV12-4 NA
CASSIQSSLAGPWDEQFF TGTGCCAGTAGTATACAATCGAGCCTAGCGGGGCCTTGGGATGAGCAGTTCTTC TRBJ2-1 TRBD2 TRBV19 NA
CANSATGGFSKKIQYF TGTGCCAACAGTGCCACAGGGGGGTTCAGCAAAAAGATTCAGTACTTC TRBJ2-4 TRBD1 TRBV6-1 NA